This entry concerns a single TCR beta chain. CDR1 is MNHGY and CDR2 is SAAAGT in the germline V gene. This CDR3 is 16 amino acids long. V lost 5 bases, J lost 7 bases, and 10 bases stayed unmatched. These data originate in a study of T cells in localized non-small cell lung cancer. Sequencing was performed with immunoSEQ multiplex PCR; in TCRdb, only in-frame clones are kept and a portion is missing. The sample includes some 5,000 clones, about a third of them seen just once. This receptor was obtained from an older female donor with stage I lung adenocarcinoma. Source: lung tumor tissue, taken before any cancer treatment. V is TRBV6-8 and J is TRBJ1-6, with 8 nucleotides matching TRBD1. The CDR3 loop is CASSDPNDRGNSPLHF. DNA for the CDR3: TGTGCCAGCAGTGACCCTAATGACAGGGGAAATTCACCCCTCCACTTT.